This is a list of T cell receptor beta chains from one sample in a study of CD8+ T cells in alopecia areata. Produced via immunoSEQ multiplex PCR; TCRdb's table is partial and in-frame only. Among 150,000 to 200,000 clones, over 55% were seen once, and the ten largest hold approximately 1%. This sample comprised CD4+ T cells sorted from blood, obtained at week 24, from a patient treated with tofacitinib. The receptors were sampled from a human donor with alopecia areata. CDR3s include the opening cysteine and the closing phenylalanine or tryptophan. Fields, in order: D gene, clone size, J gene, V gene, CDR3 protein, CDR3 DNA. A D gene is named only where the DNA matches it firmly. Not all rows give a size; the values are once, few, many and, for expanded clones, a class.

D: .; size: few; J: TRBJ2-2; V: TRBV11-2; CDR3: CASSFQRNTGELFF; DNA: TGTGCCAGCAGCTTTCAGCGGAACACCGGGGAGCTGTTTTTT
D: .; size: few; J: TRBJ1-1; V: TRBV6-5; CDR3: CASSYRQSMNTEAFF; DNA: TGTGCCAGCAGTTACCGGCAGAGCATGAACACTGAAGCTTTCTTT
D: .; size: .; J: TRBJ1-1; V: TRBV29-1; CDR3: CSVESRMNTEAFF; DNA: TGCAGCGTTGAATCGCGAATGAACACTGAAGCTTTCTTT
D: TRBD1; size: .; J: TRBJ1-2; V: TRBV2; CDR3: CASSVKTGTSGYTF; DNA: TGTGCCAGCAGTGTTAAGACAGGGACGTCGGGCTACACCTTC
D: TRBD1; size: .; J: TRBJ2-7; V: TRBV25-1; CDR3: CASSTWTGTGVPYEQYF; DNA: TGTGCCAGCAGTACCTGGACCGGGACAGGGGTACCCTACGAGCAGTACTTC
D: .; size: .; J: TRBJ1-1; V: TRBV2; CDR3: CASSESRGAKAFF; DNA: TGTGCCAGCAGTGAGTCCAGGGGCGCGAAAGCTTTCTTT
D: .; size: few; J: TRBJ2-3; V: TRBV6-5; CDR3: CACRGRGTDTQYF; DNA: TGTGCCTGCAGGGGCCGAGGCACAGATACGCAGTATTTT
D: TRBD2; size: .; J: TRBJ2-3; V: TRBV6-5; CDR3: CASGLAGATDTQYF; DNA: TGTGCCAGCGGGTTAGCGGGAGCCACAGATACGCAGTATTTT
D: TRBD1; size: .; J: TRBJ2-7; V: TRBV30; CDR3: CAWSATGGPYEQYF; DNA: TGTGCCTGGAGTGCGACAGGGGGACCCTACGAGCAGTACTTC
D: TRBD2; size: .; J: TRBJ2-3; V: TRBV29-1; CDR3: CSAQGGLADRTDTQYF; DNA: TGCAGCGCCCAAGGGGGACTAGCGGATCGCACAGATACGCAGTATTTT
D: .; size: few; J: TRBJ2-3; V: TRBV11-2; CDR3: CASSLDLGTDTQYF; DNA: TGTGCCAGCAGCTTAGATTTGGGCACAGATACGCAGTATTTT
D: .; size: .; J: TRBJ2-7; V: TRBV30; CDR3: CAWRVSYEQYF; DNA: TGTGCCTGGAGGGTCAGTTACGAGCAGTACTTC
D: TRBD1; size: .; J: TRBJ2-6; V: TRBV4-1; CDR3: CASSQGQGNPGANVLTF; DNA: TGCGCCAGCAGCCAGGGACAGGGGAATCCTGGGGCCAACGTCCTGACTTTC
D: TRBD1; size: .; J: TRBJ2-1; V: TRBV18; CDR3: CASSATGQGGEQFF; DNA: TGTGCCAGCTCCGCGACAGGGCAAGGAGGTGAGCAGTTCTTC
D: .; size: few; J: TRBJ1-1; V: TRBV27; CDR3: CASSSAMNTEAFF; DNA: TGTGCCAGCAGTTCCGCGATGAACACTGAAGCTTTCTTT
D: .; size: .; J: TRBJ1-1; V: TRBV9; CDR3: CASSVTGFTEAFF; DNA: TGTGCCAGCAGCGTTACGGGGTTCACTGAAGCTTTCTTT
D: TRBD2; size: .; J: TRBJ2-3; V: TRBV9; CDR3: CASSVSGGTDTQYF; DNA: TGTGCCAGCAGCGTTAGCGGGGGCACAGATACGCAGTATTTT
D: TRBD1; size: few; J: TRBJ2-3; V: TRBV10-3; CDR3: CAISVDRGTDTQYF; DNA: TGTGCCATCAGTGTAGACAGGGGCACAGATACGCAGTATTTT
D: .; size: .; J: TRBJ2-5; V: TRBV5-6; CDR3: CASSFGAEETQYF; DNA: TGTGCCAGCAGCTTCGGAGCCGAAGAGACCCAGTACTTC
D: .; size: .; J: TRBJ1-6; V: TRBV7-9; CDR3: CASSLEGLALHF; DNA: TGTGCCAGCAGCTTAGAGGGGCTGGCCCTCCACTTT
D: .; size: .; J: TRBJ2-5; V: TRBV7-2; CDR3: CASSSLGGIRETQYF; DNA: TGTGCCAGCAGCTCCCTAGGCGGGATAAGGGAGACCCAGTACTTC
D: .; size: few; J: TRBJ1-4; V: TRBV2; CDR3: CASNTVGGEKLFF; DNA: TGTGCCAGCAATACTGTGGGGGGCGAAAAACTGTTTTTT
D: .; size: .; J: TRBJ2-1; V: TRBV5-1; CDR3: CASSLRSEQFF; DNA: TGCGCCAGCAGCTTGAGAAGTGAGCAGTTCTTC
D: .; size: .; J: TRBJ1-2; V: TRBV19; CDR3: CASSKTDFYGYTF; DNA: TGTGCCAGTTCAAAGACAGACTTCTATGGCTACACCTTC
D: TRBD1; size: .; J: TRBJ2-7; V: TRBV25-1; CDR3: CASSPTTLGTGLYEQYF; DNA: TGTGCCAGCAGTCCTACGACCCTTGGGACAGGGTTATACGAGCAGTACTTC
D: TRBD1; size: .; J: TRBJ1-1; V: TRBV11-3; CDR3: CASSVTGAPHTEAFF; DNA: TGTGCCAGCAGCGTAACAGGGGCCCCACACACTGAAGCTTTCTTT
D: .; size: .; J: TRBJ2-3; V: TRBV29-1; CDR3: CSATNTDTQYF; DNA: TGCAGCGCTACAAACACAGATACGCAGTATTTT
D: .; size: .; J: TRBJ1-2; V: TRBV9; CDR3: CASSVVGNGYTF; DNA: TGTGCCAGCAGCGTAGTAGGGAATGGCTACACCTTC